One and the same sample provided the 24 T cell receptor beta chains below, sequenced in a study of blood T cell repertoires in COVID-19. Sequenced by immunoSEQ multiplex PCR; TCRdb stores in-frame clones only, minus some. The table includes tens of thousands of clones, nearly 90% detected once. Input material: peripheral blood. The receptor set was obtained from a man aged 50 to 59 with acute or convalescent COVID-19.

V usage is TRBV6-6 and J usage is TRBJ2-7; 11 bases are shared with TRBD1. J lost 4 bases, V lost 6 bases, and 5 bases had no gene match. CDR1 MNHNY and CDR2 SVGAGI come from the germline V gene (reference sequence). The CDR3 spans 14 residues. In DNA, the CDR3 is TGTGCCAGCAGAAGCCGGGACAGGGGGTACGAGCAGTACTTC. It encodes CASRSRDRGYEQYF.

This clone was observed a single time. The CDR3, as DNA: TGCGCCAGCAGCTTGGGGGTGATAGCGGGAGATGAGCAGTTCTTC. Its translation: CASSLGVIAGDEQFF. The chain links TRBV5-1 to TRBJ2-1, with 9 nucleotides matching TRBD2. From germline, CDR1 is SGHRS and CDR2 YFSETQ. V shed 0 bases, J shed 8 bases, and the junction held 6 bases outside the gene matches. The CDR3 consists of 15 residues.

The V and J genes are TRBV5-4 and TRBJ2-1; 11 bases are shared with TRBD1. The CDR3 covers 17 residues. From germline, CDR1 is SGHNT and CDR2 YYREEE (reference sequence). V was pared by 0 bases and J by 5 bases, with 7 bases of the junction left unmatched. The chain's CDR3 is CASSLGGTGGPNNEQFF. CDR3 DNA sequence: TGTGCCAGCAGCTTGGGTGGGACAGGGGGGCCAAACAATGAGCAGTTCTTC.

The CDR3, as DNA: TGCGCCAGCAGCCAAGACGGCGGGAGGGGGAACTACGAGCAGTACTTC. Protein sequence: CASSQDGGRGNYEQYF. The chain employs TRBV4-3 and TRBJ2-7; 9 bases are a match to TRBD2. The CDR3 is 16 amino acids. Germline CDR1 and CDR2: LGHNA and YSLEER. J lost 3 bases, V lost 0 bases, and 6 bases had no gene match.

The chain has TRBV10-1 and TRBJ2-5; D perhaps matches TRBD2 (7 bases). CDR3 size: 15 residues. Germline lookup yields CDR1 WNHNN and CDR2 SYGVQD (reference sequence). Trimming removed 3 bases at V and 2 bases at J, with 13 bases between. CDR3 nucleotides: TGCGCCAGCAGTGACGGGGGGCTCAAGCAAGAGACCCAGTACTTC. It specifies CASSDGGLKQETQYF.

The rearrangement uses TRBV10-3 and TRBJ1-5, with 11 bases identical to TRBD1. The V segment lost 2 bases and the J segment 5 bases; nucleotides outside the gene matches: 5. This CDR3 contains 16 residues. Germline V lookup: CDR1 ENHRY, CDR2 SYGVKD. The CDR3 bases are TGTGCCATCAGTGAGCGAAGGACAGGGGGCGATCAGCCCCAGCATTTT. It is translated as CAISERRTGGDQPQHF.

The chain combines TRBV7-6 with TRBJ1-1; D ambiguous. Germline loops: CDR1 SGHVS, CDR2 FNYEAQ. Trimming removed 2 bases from V and 1 base from J, with 5 bases in between. The CDR3 runs to 13 residues. The CDR3 here is CASSLRQNTEAFF. The CDR3 bases are TGTGCCAGCAGCTTAAGACAGAACACTGAAGCTTTCTTT.

This chain joins TRBV19 and TRBJ2-7, with a possible D match to TRBD2 (6 bases). CDR1 LNHDA and CDR2 SQIVND come from the germline V gene (reference sequence). V was shortened by 0 bases and J by 2 bases, with 8 bases between the two germline ends. There are 14 residues in the CDR3. In DNA, the CDR3 is TGTGCCAGTAGTATAGATGCGGGGACCTACGAGCAGTACTTC. This gives the protein CASSIDAGTYEQYF.

This chain joins TRBV6-2 or TRBV6-3 and TRBJ2-2, with 7 nucleotides matching TRBD1. This CDR3 is 16 amino acids long. V gave up 5 bases and J gave up 7 bases; unmatched junction bases: 13. From germline, CDR1 is MNHEY and CDR2 SVGEGT. CDR3 amino acids: CASSRTGASTVGELFF. In DNA, the CDR3 is TGTGCCAGCAGTAGGACAGGCGCGAGTACTGTCGGGGAGCTGTTTTTT.

This chain connects TRBV18 to TRBJ2-1; 7 bases are shared with TRBD2. This CDR3 is 14 amino acids long. The V gene end was trimmed by 0 bases and the J gene end by 8 bases; junction bases not matched to a gene: 4. In germline, CDR1 is KGHSH, CDR2 LQKENI. This chain's CDR3 is CASSPPAGVYEQFF. Written as DNA, the CDR3 is TGTGCCAGCTCACCACCGGCGGGAGTGTATGAGCAGTTCTTC.

This chain joins TRBV10-3 and TRBJ2-3, with 14 bases fitting TRBD2. The ends lost 8 bases at V and 3 bases at J; junction bases unmatched: 1. CDR1 is ENHRY, CDR2 SYGVKD, per germline. The CDR3 runs to 14 residues. CDR3: CAIGTSGSTDTQYF. The CDR3 DNA reads as TGTGCCATCGGGACTAGCGGGAGTACAGATACGCAGTATTTT.

The CDR3: CASSPAGTAYGYTF. CDR3 bases: TGTGCCAGCAGCCCGGCCGGGACAGCATATGGCTACACCTTC. J is TRBJ1-2 and V is TRBV5-6; the match to TRBD1 covers 7 bases. CDR1 is SGHDT, CDR2 YYEEEE, per germline. The CDR3 spans 14 residues. V shed 4 bases, J shed 5 bases, and the junction held 8 bases outside the gene matches. The variable domain in full, completed from reference TRBV5-6 and TRBJ1-2, reads DAGVTQSPTHLIKTRGQQVTLRCSPKSGHDTVSWYQQALGQGPQFIFQYYEEEERQRGNFPDRFSGHQFPNYSSELNVNALLLGDSALYLCASSPAGTAYGYTFGSGTRLTVV.

This sequence joins TRBV27 and TRBJ1-2, with 9 bases fitting TRBD1. The V segment lost 2 bases and the J segment 8 bases; nucleotides outside the gene matches: 12. Germline V gives CDR1 MNHEY, CDR2 SMNVEV (reference sequence). The CDR3 is made up of 16 amino acids. The CDR3 coding sequence is TGTGCCAGCAGTTTAGAGGCCGGCAGACAGGGGGGGGGCTACACCTTC. Translating gives CASSLEAGRQGGGYTF.

V is TRBV10-1 and J is TRBJ2-4, with D possibly TRBD2 on 5 matching bases. CDR1 and CDR2 from the germline V gene are WNHNN and SYGVQD (reference sequence). V lost 6 bases to trimming and J lost 0 bases, with 24 bases between them. The CDR3 extends over 19 amino acids. The CDR3 loop is CASSENPGMESGAKNIQYF. CDR3 sequence (DNA): TGCGCCAGCAGCGAAAATCCCGGGATGGAGTCGGGAGCCAAAAACATTCAGTACTTC.

This chain joins TRBV30 and TRBJ1-5; possible D gene TRBD1, 6 bases. The germline V gene has CDR1 GTSNPN and CDR2 SVGIG (reference sequence). This CDR3 has 15 amino acids. Trimming pared 3 bases from V and 1 base from J, leaving 13 bases between. CDR3 DNA: TGTGCCTGGAGATCCACAGGGACCAGCAATCAGCCCCAGCATTTT. This encodes CAWRSTGTSNQPQHF.

The chain carries TRBV6-2 or TRBV6-3 and TRBJ2-7; D is possibly TRBD1 (6 bases). Trimming left V 2 bases short and J 1 base short, with 15 bases between. Germline V gene sequence: CDR1 MNHEY, CDR2 SVGEGT. The CDR3 runs 16 residues. DNA of the CDR3: TGTGCCAGCAGTTACAGAAGACAGGACAAATCCTACGAGCAGTACTTC. It yields the protein CASSYRRQDKSYEQYF.

This clone was recorded once. V usage is TRBV7-8 and J usage is TRBJ1-2; possible D gene TRBD1, 5 bases. This CDR3 comprises 19 residues. The ends were cut back, 2 bases at V and 1 base at J, with 23 bases in the middle. CDR1 is SGHVS and CDR2 is FQNEAQ in the germline V gene. The CDR3 DNA reads as TGTGCCAGCAGCTTAAGGAGGGGCCTCGGGCAGATAATTAACTATGGCTACACCTTC. Amino acid sequence: CASSLRRGLGQIINYGYTF.

This clone was seen a single time. V usage is TRBV19 and J usage is TRBJ1-5; 11 nucleotides align to TRBD1. Trimming at V came to 5 bases and at J to 7 bases, leaving 7 bases not matched to a gene. CDR1 and CDR2 (germline): LNHDA, SQIVND (reference sequence). The CDR3 totals 15 residues. CDR3 sequence reads: CASSLGTGGRQPQHF. The CDR3, as DNA: TGTGCCAGTAGTCTAGGGACAGGGGGACGGCAGCCCCAGCATTTT.

This clone was counted once. The genes are TRBV5-1 and TRBJ1-6; D unclear. V was pared by 4 bases and J by 8 bases, with 16 bases between. CDR3 length: 15 amino acids. Germline V CDR1 and CDR2: SGHRS, YFSETQ. CDR3 protein: CASSEPGVRDSPLHF. The CDR3 DNA reads as TGCGCCAGCAGCGAACCGGGAGTTAGGGATTCACCCCTCCACTTT.

This chain connects TRBV6-6 to TRBJ1-6; no definite D call. Trimming took off 2 bases at V and 11 bases at J, with 10 bases between the two ends. Per the germline V gene, CDR1 is MNHNY and CDR2 is SVGAGI (reference sequence). The CDR3 is 13 amino acids. CDR3 nucleotides: TGTGCCAGCAGTTACAGCCCAGAGGCACCCCTCCACTTT. Its protein product is CASSYSPEAPLHF.

The rearrangement uses TRBV18 and TRBJ2-2; 9 positions agree with TRBD1. The CDR3 consists of 17 residues. Looked up from germline, CDR1 is KGHSH and CDR2 is LQKENI. V was clipped by 1 base and J by 8 bases; unmatched bases: 11. Here the CDR3 reads CASSPRDRVWEVGELFF. The CDR3, as DNA: TGTGCCAGCTCACCACGGGACAGGGTATGGGAAGTAGGGGAGCTGTTTTTT.

The J gene is TRBJ2-1, the V gene TRBV19; tentatively, D is TRBD2 (5 bases). Per germline, CDR1 LNHDA and CDR2 SQIVND (reference sequence). V shed 3 bases and J shed 8 bases, with 14 bases lying between them. The CDR3 sequence is 14 residues long. The CDR3 region is CASSIGQRVYEQFF. The CDR3 DNA reads as TGTGCCAGTAGTATTGGTCAGAGGGTCTATGAGCAGTTCTTC.

The V gene is TRBV10-2, the J gene TRBJ2-7; TRBD2 matches 14 bases. The germline V gene has CDR1 WSHSY and CDR2 SAAADI. Trimming at V came to 7 bases and at J to 2 bases, leaving 7 bases not matched to a gene. The CDR3 consists of 16 residues. CDR3 coding DNA: TGCGCCAGCAAACCGGGACTAGCGGGAGCTCCCTACGAGCAGTACTTC. This sequence encodes CASKPGLAGAPYEQYF.

The chain has TRBV5-5 and TRBJ2-5, with 9 bases lining up with TRBD1. The germline V gene encodes CDR1 SGHKS and CDR2 YYEKEE (reference sequence). CDR3 length: 13 residues. Trimming took 2 bases from V and 10 from J; bases not matched to a gene: 6. In DNA form, the CDR3 reads TGTGCCAGCAGCTTCCGACAGGGGGAGGTCCAGTACTTC. This gives the protein CASSFRQGEVQYF.